The rows below give T cell receptor beta chains drawn from one sample of a study of shared clonotypes between healthy human individuals. The data were produced by immunoSEQ multiplex PCR, yet TCRdb's version contains in-frame clones alone and is incomplete. The sample shows 2 million to 2.5 million clones, 90% to 96% of them seen only once. Sequenced material: naive CD4+ T cells sorted from blood. The receptors derive from a man aged 18 to 35 in good health. Both conserved end residues are part of each CDR3. A D gene is named only where the DNA matches it firmly. Where a row states a size, it is once, few, many or the class of an expanded clone; other rows omit it.

NA	NA	TRBV29-1	TRBJ2-3	CSVEGGSDTQYF	TGCAGCGTTGAAGGGGGAAGCGATACGCAGTATTTT
NA	NA	TRBV29-1	TRBJ2-4	CSVKRSGEVIQYF	TGCAGCGTCAAACGCTCGGGGGAAGTCATTCAGTACTTC
NA	NA	TRBV2	TRBJ2-2	CASSFGGPTGELFF	TGTGCCAGCAGTTTCGGGGGGCCCACCGGGGAGCTGTTTTTT
once	TRBD1	TRBV6-5	TRBJ1-1	CASSYVGQGNTEAFF	TGTGCCAGCAGTTACGTGGGACAGGGGAACACTGAAGCTTTCTTT
NA	NA	TRBV28	TRBJ1-5	CASSLRGGGQTNQPQHF	TGTGCCAGCAGTTTACGAGGAGGAGGACAGACAAATCAGCCCCAGCATTTT
NA	TRBD1	TRBV7-2	TRBJ1-1	CASSLLPGQGYTEAFF	TGTGCCAGCAGCTTACTACCGGGACAGGGGTACACTGAAGCTTTCTTT
NA	TRBD1	TRBV10-3	TRBJ2-2	CATRQGGDTGELFF	TGTGCCACAAGACAGGGCGGAGACACCGGGGAGCTGTTTTTT
NA	NA	TRBV29-1	TRBJ1-2	CSVGQIPYGYTF	TGCAGCGTTGGACAGATCCCCTATGGCTACACCTTC
NA	NA	TRBV19	TRBJ1-5	CASKYKGNQPQHF	TGTGCCAGTAAGTACAAAGGCAATCAGCCCCAGCATTTT
NA	NA	TRBV7-9	TRBJ1-3	CASEASSGNTIYF	TGTGCCAGCGAAGCTAGCTCTGGAAACACCATATATTTT
NA	TRBD2	TRBV5-6	TRBJ2-3	CASSRYSGGAISGADTQYF	TGTGCCAGCAGCCGTTATAGCGGGGGGGCCATCAGTGGGGCAGATACGCAGTATTTT
NA	NA	TRBV4-3	TRBJ2-4	CASSQVGAGYLAKNIQYF	TGCGCCAGCAGCCAAGTGGGGGCAGGGTATCTTGCCAAAAACATTCAGTACTTC
NA	TRBD1	TRBV5-1	TRBJ1-2	CASRPGQPILANYGYTF	TGCGCCAGCAGACCGGGACAGCCGATCTTAGCTAACTATGGCTACACCTTC
NA	NA	TRBV29-1	TRBJ2-2	CSVEARATGELFF	TGCAGCGTAGAGGCCAGGGCTACCGGGGAGCTGTTTTTT
NA	TRBD2	TRBV5-8	TRBJ2-3	CASSLSGLAGTDTQYF	TGTGCCAGCAGCTTGTCGGGACTAGCGGGCACAGATACGCAGTATTTT
NA	NA	TRBV6-1	TRBJ2-3	CASSDLRIPDTQYF	TGTGCCAGCAGTGATCTCCGGATCCCAGATACGCAGTATTTT
NA	NA	TRBV25-1	TRBJ1-1	CASLSIPSTEAFF	TGTGCCAGCCTATCAATTCCGAGCACTGAAGCTTTCTTT
NA	TRBD2	TRBV4-3	TRBJ2-1	CASSRQGLAGREEQFF	TGCGCCAGCAGCCGCCAGGGACTAGCGGGGCGAGAAGAGCAGTTCTTC
NA	NA	TRBV5-5	TRBJ1-6	CASSGWLSYNSPLHF	TGTGCCAGCAGCGGCTGGCTCTCCTATAATTCACCCCTCCACTTT
NA	TRBD2	TRBV2	TRBJ2-7	CASSLAGGKDEQYF	TGTGCCAGCAGCCTAGCGGGGGGGAAGGACGAGCAGTACTTC
NA	NA	TRBV7-2	TRBJ1-1	CASSPGQMNTEAFF	TGTGCCAGCAGCCCCGGACAGATGAACACTGAAGCTTTCTTT
NA	NA	TRBV11-2	TRBJ2-2	CASSSIRFRGELFF	TGTGCCAGCAGCTCCATAAGGTTTAGGGGGGAGCTGTTTTTT
NA	TRBD1	TRBV7-8	TRBJ2-7	CASSPGTGTYEQYF	TGTGCCAGCAGCCCCGGGACAGGGACCTACGAGCAGTACTTC
NA	TRBD1	TRBV6-1	TRBJ1-3	CASMSGTAGNTIYF	TGTGCCAGCATGTCAGGGACAGCAGGAAACACCATATATTTT
NA	TRBD1	TRBV10-3	TRBJ1-2	CAISLTGDYGYTF	TGTGCCATCAGTCTAACAGGGGACTATGGCTACACCTTC
NA	NA	TRBV5-4	TRBJ2-2	CASSLGGVDTGELFF	TGTGCCAGCAGCTTGGGCGGAGTTGACACCGGGGAGCTGTTTTTT
NA	NA	TRBV10-3	TRBJ1-2	CAISDRAGNYGYTF	TGTGCCATCAGTGATCGGGCGGGAAACTATGGCTACACCTTC
NA	NA	TRBV5-6	TRBJ1-5	CASSFYRGNQPQHF	TGTGCCAGCAGCTTCTATCGGGGGAATCAGCCCCAGCATTTT
NA	NA	TRBV7-8	TRBJ1-4	CASSYQATNEKLFF	TGTGCCAGCAGCTACCAAGCAACTAATGAAAAACTGTTTTTT
NA	NA	TRBV28	TRBJ2-2	CASSQQPGPGELFF	TGTGCCAGCAGCCAACAACCAGGGCCCGGGGAGCTGTTTTTT
NA	NA	TRBV5-6	TRBJ1-5	CASSAGFGNQPQHF	TGTGCCAGCAGCGCAGGATTTGGCAATCAGCCCCAGCATTTT
NA	TRBD1	TRBV6-1	TRBJ1-2	CASYDRVGGYTF	TGTGCCAGCTACGACAGGGTGGGCGGCTACACCTTC
NA	TRBD1	TRBV2	TRBJ1-1	CASSTKAGQEWNTEAFF	TGTGCCAGCAGTACTAAAGCTGGACAGGAATGGAACACTGAAGCTTTCTTT
NA	NA	TRBV9	TRBJ2-7	CASSVSSSYEQYF	TGTGCCAGCAGCGTCTCCAGCTCCTACGAGCAGTACTTC
NA	NA	TRBV7-2	TRBJ1-1	CASTPRRQSSEAFF	TGTGCCAGCACCCCTCGCCGGCAGTCCTCTGAAGCTTTCTTT
NA	NA	TRBV19	TRBJ2-4	CASSIEGSNIQYF	TGTGCCAGTAGTATTGAAGGGTCAAACATTCAGTACTTC
NA	NA	TRBV10-3	TRBJ2-7	CAISEWVRSSYEQYF	TGTGCCATCAGTGAATGGGTTAGAAGCTCCTACGAGCAGTACTTC
NA	TRBD1	TRBV30	TRBJ1-5	CAWNRGLGPRERQPQHF	TGTGCCTGGAACAGGGGATTGGGGCCCCGGGAGAGGCAGCCCCAGCATTTT
NA	TRBD2	TRBV11-2	TRBJ2-7	CASSLGGLAVPYEQYF	TGTGCCAGCAGCTTAGGAGGACTAGCGGTACCCTACGAGCAGTACTTC
NA	NA	TRBV29-1	TRBJ2-1	CSGRVSYNEQFF	TGCAGCGGCCGGGTCTCCTACAATGAGCAGTTCTTC
NA	NA	TRBV7-3	TRBJ1-5	CASSLTGGQPQHF	TGTGCCAGCAGCTTAACAGGGGGACAGCCCCAGCATTTT
NA	NA	TRBV5-1	TRBJ1-4	CASSPGTAGNEKLFF	TGCGCCAGCAGCCCAGGGACCGCTGGTAATGAAAAACTGTTTTTT
NA	NA	TRBV6-1	TRBJ1-1	CASRTITTTEAFF	TGTGCCAGCAGAACGATAACCACCACTGAAGCTTTCTTT
NA	TRBD1	TRBV6-6	TRBJ2-3	CASSTGTGTDTQYF	TGTGCCAGCAGCACCGGGACAGGCACAGATACGCAGTATTTT
NA	NA	TRBV6-1	TRBJ2-7	CASSVKGTGLREQYF	TGTGCCAGCAGTGTGAAAGGAACAGGGCTACGAGAGCAGTACTTC